What follows describes a single TCR beta chain. V lost 6 bases and J lost 3; bases outside the gene matches: 5. The V gene's germline CDR1 is MDHEN and CDR2 SYDVKM. This CDR3 comprises 15 residues. Per the study methods: How many nucleated cells were present was estimated from reference gene primer amplification. Assay used: immunoSEQ multiplex PCR; TCRdb lists only in-frame clones, some missing. The V and J calls and clone size were taken over from that table, and D and trimming were inferred from the DNA. This sample yields about 180,000 clones, of which approximately 90% are seen a single time; less than 3% belongs to the top ten. This sample stems from a study of blood T cell repertoires in COVID-19. Study background: COVID-19 samples collected from the United States, Italy and Spain covered acute and convalescent phases. Sample material is recorded as cDNA or gDNA derived from T cells, B-cell-depleted T cells, or PBMCs.

This TCR was sampled from a woman in her 30s with active or convalescent COVID-19. Sequences were obtained from peripheral blood. V gene TRBV28 combines with J gene TRBJ2-7; 13 bases fit TRBD2. The chain's CDR3 is CASSPGLAGDYEQYF. The CDR3 nucleotides read TGTGCCAGCAGCCCCGGACTAGCGGGAGACTACGAGCAGTACTTC.